These 26 T cell receptor beta chains came from one sample sequenced in a study of regulatory T cells in long-lasting Graves disease. Sequencing libraries for TCR beta were prepared with iRepertoire HTBI primers and Arm-PCR of CDR3 regions. TCRdb re-derived calls from the multiplex PCR reads in MiXCR, one entry per CDR3 protein. Here the sample spans around 400,000 distinct CDR3 sequences, 20% to 25% being singletons. Time point noted: persistent/refractory GD, antithyroid drugs over 5 years with positive TRAb. PBMC RNA served as the TCR library source. This specimen was peripheral blood mononuclear cells (PBMCs), taken when the disease was refractory, from a patient treated with antithyroid drugs. The source is a female donor with Graves disease.

Ten or more counts support this clonotype. The chain links TRBV28 to TRBJ2-5; the match to TRBD2 covers 7 bases. The V gene's germline CDR1 is MDHEN and CDR2 SYDVKM. The junction had 8 bases not matched to a gene; V was cut back by 6 bases and J by 4 bases. The CDR3 covers 14 residues. The DNA for the CDR3 is TGTGCCAGCAGCCTGAGACTAGCTGGAGAGACCCAGTACTTC. It encodes CASSLRLAGETQYF.

The V call is TRBV18, the J call TRBJ1-4; TRBD1 agrees at 7 bases. V lost 4 bases to trimming and J lost 4 bases; unmatched junction nucleotides: 3. The CDR3 has 14 amino acids. In germline, CDR1 is KGHSH, CDR2 LQKENI. The CDR3 coding sequence is TGTGCCAGCTCACAGGGGGCTCGTAATGAAAAACTGTTTTTT. As protein: CASSQGARNEKLFF.

This chain links TRBV29-1 with TRBJ2-3, with 9 bases lining up with TRBD2. J lost 2 bases, V lost 3 bases, and 6 bases had no gene match. The CDR3 is 15 residues long. The germline CDR1 and CDR2 sequences are SQVTM and ANQGSEA. The CDR3 bases are TGCAGCGTTGATTTGCGGGAGGGCCTCACAGATACGCAGTATTTT. This codes for CSVDLREGLTDTQYF.

This clonotype was seen ten or more times. V usage is TRBV7-9 and J usage is TRBJ1-1; the D is unclear. Trimming left V 0 bases short and J 7 bases short, with 6 bases between. The germline V gene encodes CDR1 SEHNR and CDR2 FQNEAQ (reference sequence). The CDR3 contains 12 residues. CDR3 DNA: TGTGCCAGCAGCTTAGCGTTAAGTGAAGCTTTCTTT. As protein: CASSLALSEAFF.

The chain recombines TRBV20-1 with TRBJ2-6; D is ambiguous. CDR1 DFQATT and CDR2 SNEGSKA come from the germline V gene (reference sequence). The CDR3 runs 14 residues. The V gene lost 1 base and the J gene lost 1 base, with 5 bases spanning the gap. Here the CDR3 reads CSARGVSGANVLTF. In nucleotides, the CDR3 is TGCAGTGCTAGAGGGGTTTCTGGGGCCAACGTCCTGACTTTC.

The table lists this clonotype with many counts. This rearrangement joins TRBV28 to TRBJ2-7; D call uncertain. Germline lookup yields CDR1 MDHEN and CDR2 SYDVKM. The CDR3 loop spans 15 amino acids. V shed 1 base and J shed 4 bases, with 14 bases lying between them. The CDR3 DNA reads as TGTGCCAGCAGTTTATTGTCCCCCGACAATTACGAGCAGTACTTC. Translation gives CASSLLSPDNYEQYF.

This clonotype has a handful of counts. The chain couples TRBV27 to TRBJ1-1; 7 bases align to TRBD1. The CDR3 runs to 13 residues. CDR1 and CDR2 from the germline V gene are MNHEY and SMNVEV (reference sequence). V lost 8 bases to trimming and J lost 1 base; unmatched junction nucleotides: 4. CDR3 region: CASGTAPNTEAFF. DNA of the CDR3: TGTGCCAGCGGGACAGCCCCGAACACTGAAGCTTTCTTT.

This clonotype was recorded many times. This chain uses TRBV27 with TRBJ2-2; 8 bases line up with TRBD1. CDR1 is MNHEY, CDR2 SMNVEV, per germline (reference sequence). Germline trimming cut 4 bases from V and 7 bases from J; bases unmatched to any gene: 17. The CDR3 runs 18 residues. As DNA, the CDR3 is TGTGCCAGCAGTTCCCGCTGGCCGGGACAGGTTGTTATCGGGGAGCTGTTTTTT. Protein product: CASSSRWPGQVVIGELFF.

Comment on this clonotype: A read error is possible here, since a much larger clone lies one base away. The chain links TRBV10-3 to TRBJ1-1; D gene unclear. The CDR3 runs 14 residues. The ends were cut back, 10 bases at V and 7 bases at J, with 22 bases in the middle. Germline V lookup: CDR1 ENHRY, CDR2 SYGVKD. For the CDR3, the DNA is TGTGCCACCAAGGTTGAGGCAGAAGTCCTTGAAGCTTTCTTT. It encodes CATKVEAEVLEAFF.

This chain connects TRBV7-9 to TRBJ2-3; no definite D call. The CDR3 runs to 13 residues. The V and J ends lost 6 bases and 2 bases respectively, with 9 bases between them. The V gene's germline CDR1 is SEHNR and CDR2 FQNEAQ (reference sequence). CDR3 region: CASSGHNTDTQYF. CDR3 coding DNA: TGTGCCAGCAGTGGGCACAACACAGATACGCAGTATTTT. Using reference TRBV7-9 and TRBJ2-3 for the parts outside the CDR3, the full variable domain is DTGVSQNPRHKITKRGQNVTFRCDPISEHNRLYWYRQTLGQGPEFLTYFQNEAQLEKSRLLSDRFSAERPKGSFSTLEIQRTEQGDSAMYLCASSGHNTDTQYFGPGTRLTVL.

In regard to this clonotype: With a much larger clone just one base away, this may be a read error. The chain has TRBV10-3 and TRBJ1-2; maybe TRBD1 (5 bases). The V and J ends lost 2 bases and 8 bases respectively, with 9 bases between them. Germline V gives CDR1 ENHRY, CDR2 SYGVKD. The CDR3 has 12 amino acids. For the CDR3, the DNA is TGTGCCATCAGTGAGGACAGTATGGGCTACACCTTC. This sequence encodes CAISEDSMGYTF.

This clonotype has more than one count but fewer than ten. V usage is TRBV28 and J usage is TRBJ1-1, with 8 bases matching TRBD1. J gave up 4 bases and V 4 bases, and 5 bases lay outside the gene matches. Germline assignment: CDR1 MDHEN and CDR2 SYDVKM. CDR3 length: 14 amino acids. The CDR3 bases are TGTGCCAGCAGTTGGACAGGGTCGATCACTGAAGCTTTCTTT. It is translated as CASSWTGSITEAFF.

The chain is built from TRBV3-1 and TRBJ1-2; the match to TRBD1 covers 7 bases. The CDR3 spans 15 residues. Germline CDR1 is LGHDT and CDR2 is YNNKEL (reference sequence). The J segment lost 0 bases and the V segment lost 2 bases, leaving 3 bases of the junction unmatched. DNA for the CDR3: TGTGCCAGCAGCCAACCGGGACAGCCTAACTATGGCTACACCTTC. Protein: CASSQPGQPNYGYTF.

This clonotype was detected only a few times. A read error is possible here, since a much larger clone lies one base away. The rearrangement joins TRBV2 to TRBJ1-2; D gene uncertain. The CDR3 runs 14 residues. Deletions cut 6 bases from V and 8 bases from J, with 19 bases between. The germline V gene encodes CDR1 SNHLY and CDR2 FYNNEI. In DNA form, the CDR3 reads TGTGCCAGCAGGGACCAGACATCTCCAAGGGGCTACACCTTC. It specifies CASRDQTSPRGYTF.

This chain's CDR3 is CASQTTLEAFF. The CDR3 region has the DNA TGTGCCAGCCAGACGACTCTGGAAGCTTTCTTT. The chain uses TRBV25-1 and TRBJ1-1; D ambiguous. The CDR3 length is 11 residues. Trimming removed 8 bases at V and 8 bases at J, with 12 bases between. CDR1 is MGHDK, CDR2 SYGVNS, per germline.

In its sample, this clonotype was seen a few times. The V call is TRBV5-6, the J call TRBJ1-2; D unresolved. CDR1 and CDR2 (germline): SGHDT, YYEEEE. Trimming took off 0 bases at V and 2 bases at J, with 8 bases between the two ends. The CDR3 is 14 amino acids. The DNA of the CDR3 is TGTGCCAGCAGCTTGGGACGGCCAAACTATGGCTACACCTTC. This translates into CASSLGRPNYGYTF.

This clonotype was counted only a few times. The DNA for the CDR3 is TGTGCCAGCAGTCTCAGGGGGGGCGATGAGCAGTTCTTC. It yields the protein CASSLRGGDEQFF. This chain connects TRBV6-1 to TRBJ2-1; D may match TRBD1 or TRBD2 (7 bases each). CDR1 is MNHNS, CDR2 SASEGT, per germline. The CDR3 spans 13 residues. The V end lost 5 bases, the J end lost 8 bases, and 13 bases lay between the germline ends.

The chain combines TRBV6-1 with TRBJ2-3, with TRBD2 matching 10 bases. Germline CDR1 and CDR2: MNHNS and SASEGT. Trimming removed 0 bases from V and 1 base from J; junction bases left unmatched: 4. The CDR3 has 17 residues. The CDR3 sequence is CASSEATSGIRTDTQYF. The CDR3 DNA follows: TGTGCCAGCAGTGAAGCCACTAGCGGGATTCGCACAGATACGCAGTATTTT.

The chain joins TRBV10-2 to TRBJ1-1; D remains unclear. The germline V gene has CDR1 WSHSY and CDR2 SAAADI. The CDR3 contains 15 residues. V was trimmed by 3 bases and J by 1 base, leaving 12 bases between them. CDR3 residues: CASSERVRRNTEAFF. CDR3 nucleotide sequence: TGCGCCAGCAGTGAAAGGGTCCGCAGGAACACTGAAGCTTTCTTT.

Comments on this clonotype: This likely reflects a read error, since a far larger clone is one base away. The chain carries TRBV28 and TRBJ2-1, with unresolved D. Germline CDR1 and CDR2: MDHEN and SYDVKM. The CDR3 length is 13 residues. CDR3 DNA sequence: TGTGCCAGCAGTGTATGGCGGCTCTGGGAGCAGTTCTTC. Protein: CASSVWRLWEQFF.

This chain links TRBV6-5 with TRBJ2-5; possibly TRBD2 for D (5 bases). V was shortened by 0 bases and J by 5 bases, with 7 bases between the two germline ends. The germline V gene has CDR1 MNHEY and CDR2 SVGAGI. The CDR3 sequence is 13 residues long. The CDR3 region has the DNA TGTGCCAGCAGTTACTCGGGGAGCGAGACCCAGTACTTC. It yields the protein CASSYSGSETQYF.

The chain employs TRBV6-1 and TRBJ1-2, with D maybe TRBD1 (5 bases). CDR1 is MNHNS, CDR2 SASEGT, per germline. The CDR3 sequence is 11 residues long. Trimming shortened V by 8 bases and J by 4 bases, and 8 bases separated the two germline ends. Written as DNA, the CDR3 is TGTGCCAGCCGGGGCCGCTATGGCTACACCTTC. As protein: CASRGRYGYTF.

In regard to this clonotype: It may be a read error: a sequence one base away is much more abundant. The chain employs TRBV5-4 and TRBJ2-7, with 12 positions matching TRBD2. The CDR3 is 14 residues long. CDR1 and CDR2 from the germline V gene are SGHNT and YYREEE (reference sequence). V shed 2 bases, J shed 6 bases, and the junction held 3 bases outside the gene matches. CDR3: CASSLGLAGSEQYF. For the CDR3, the DNA is TGTGCCAGCAGCTTAGGACTAGCGGGATCCGAGCAGTACTTC.

This clonotype has at least ten counts. Here the CDR3 DNA reads TGTGCCAGCACCTTAGAGCAGGGGGGCAATCAGCCCCAGCATTTT. It codes for CASTLEQGGNQPQHF. The chain carries TRBV28 and TRBJ1-5; 7 nucleotides align to TRBD1. This CDR3 comprises 15 residues. Germline V gene lookup returns CDR1 MDHEN and CDR2 SYDVKM. J gave up 2 bases and V 7 bases, and 8 bases lay outside the gene matches.

The chain links TRBV20-1 to TRBJ2-7; the D gene is possibly TRBD2 (6 bases). The CDR3 has 13 residues. V lost 3 bases to trimming and J lost 0 bases, with 9 bases between them. Germline-derived CDR1 and CDR2 are DFQATT and SNEGSKA (reference sequence). In DNA form, the CDR3 reads TGCAGTGCTAGCGGGGGAGACTCCTACGAGCAGTACTTC. It codes for CSASGGDSYEQYF.

This clonotype has a count of ten or more. V gene TRBV28 combines with J gene TRBJ2-7, with D possibly matching TRBD1 (5 bases). Germline-derived CDR1 and CDR2 are MDHEN and SYDVKM. The CDR3 runs to 11 residues. The germline V and J ends were trimmed by 4 bases and 7 bases, with 8 bases remaining between them. CDR3: CASSSRQEQYF. Here the CDR3 DNA reads TGTGCCAGCAGTTCCAGACAGGAGCAGTACTTC.